This T cell receptor (beta chain) originates from a study of blood T cell repertoires in COVID-19. Turning to the study itself: The analysed material was cDNA or gDNA that came from T cells, B-cell-depleted T cells, or PBMCs.

Germline-derived CDR1 and CDR2 are MNHEY and SVGAGI. Trimming left V 7 bases short and J 1 base short, with 10 bases between. The CDR3 totals 13 residues. This clone came up a few times. Other DNA sequences of this sample code for an identical CDR3. In the authors' methods: Counts of nucleated cells, estimated from reference gene primer amplification, were obtained. Sequencing was performed with immunoSEQ multiplex PCR; in TCRdb, only in-frame clones are kept and a portion is missing. Clonal size and the V and J genes are those of that table, whereas D and trimming came from the DNA. This table has around 50,000 clones, 80% to 85% appearing once.

The receptor comes from a man between 65 and 85 years old with acute or convalescent COVID-19. The sequencing input was peripheral blood. The V and J genes are TRBV6-5 and TRBJ1-1; a weak D match, TRBD1 (6 bases). The CDR3 nucleotides read TGTGCCAGCACGAGGGGGAGGAACACTGAAGCTTTCTTT. It codes for CASTRGRNTEAFF.